This TCR beta chain was sequenced for a study of T cell repertoires in cytomegalovirus infection (dated by TCRdb to the late 2010s). Turning to the overall study: Because public TCR beta signatures pointed to carriage of CMV infection together with the matching HLA type, the HLA type of each donor mattered for the analysis.

The data were produced on an Illumina HiSeq 1500. The raw public reads went through TCRdb reprocessing: fastp at Q25, MiXCR clone calling, in-frame beta chains kept. Each CDR3 protein gets just one entry, which takes the most common genes and DNA from the rows behind it. The sample table contains about 360,000 distinct CDR3 sequences; only one count was recorded for approximately 18% of them. The top ten clones comprise around 8.6% of the sample. Via the germline V gene, CDR1 is SGHVS and CDR2 FNYEAQ. Germline trimming amounts to 4 bases on V and 3 bases on J, with 8 as the count of junction bases outside the gene matches. Taken from cysteine to phenylalanine, the CDR3 has 16 residues. CDR3 DNA only is kept here, 48 bases in frame from base 1. On the study overall, not on this receptor specifically: Carriers of CMV infection plus the relevant HLA type were discriminated by the cumulative frequency of public TCR beta family members in the study cohort and in an independent roughly 400-donor cohort. In the ex vivo response, HLA-C-restricted CMV-specific TCR beta clonotypes were dominant, and in two of eight donors the single most frequent clonotype came from this HLA-C-restricted group.

Many counts were recorded for this clonotype. There is no known antigen for this receptor. Nothing much larger sits one base from this clone, and base qualities are not available. The rearrangement combines TRBV7-6 with TRBJ2-3; TRBD1 agrees with 9 junctional bases. This TCR was sampled from a human donor in good health (CMV status not recorded). Some clones in this sample may be carry-over from other donors' samples. Material: PBMCs. CDR3 region: CASSSKPGQGTDTQYF. The DNA is TGTGCCAGCAGCTCAAAACCGGGACAGGGAACAGATACGCAGTATTTT.